Listed below are T cell receptor beta chains from one sample, sequenced in a study of T cells in Graves' hyperthyroidism and ophthalmopathy. TCRdb independently ran MiXCR on the multiplex PCR reads; one entry per CDR3 protein. The sample holds some 420,000 distinct CDR3 sequences; about an eighth are singletons and the top ten take around 5.3%. What was sequenced was blood. These receptors were taken from a young woman with Graves' hyperthyroidism. The CDR3 runs from the conserved cysteine through the conserved F or W. Only part of the rows carry a size: once, few, many, or a class if the clone is expanded.

j_call v_call clone_size cdr3_aa
TRBJ2-7 TRBV28 many CASTTGSSYEQYF
TRBJ2-3 TRBV29-1 many CSVVGLLADTQYF
TRBJ2-5 TRBV20-1 NA CSARDRASGRETQYF
TRBJ2-1 TRBV28 many CASSGLAGGWNEQFF
TRBJ1-5 TRBV4-2 few CASSQVGPGQANQPQHF
TRBJ2-1 TRBV30 few CAWSGTGDNEQFF
TRBJ2-4 TRBV28 NA CATMQEVIQYF
TRBJ2-5 TRBV6-1 many CASIRTSGRLEETQYF
TRBJ2-7 TRBV11-2 many CASGETDSYEQYF
TRBJ1-6 TRBV27 NA CASSWGQGGSNNSPLHF
TRBJ2-5 TRBV29-1 many CSVASWAQETQYF
TRBJ1-2 TRBV18 few CASSPPWIRPNYGYTF
TRBJ2-2 TRBV6-1 many CASRLAGVQAGELFF
TRBJ2-1 TRBV6-2/TRBV6-3 many CATLRAGSYNEQFF
TRBJ1-5 TRBV6-5 NA CASSLPLGNSNQPQHF
TRBJ1-2 TRBV6-1 NA CASSPGGPGYTF
TRBJ1-3 TRBV4-1 NA CASSQGSSSGNTIYF
TRBJ1-5 TRBV20-1 many CSVRQGRGNQPQHF
TRBJ2-1 TRBV6-1 many CASRLTSGVYNEQFF
TRBJ1-5 TRBV12-3/TRBV12-4 many CASSLSQGQPQHF
TRBJ2-1 TRBV5-1 many CASSTDRVYNEQFF
TRBJ1-6 TRBV12-3/TRBV12-4 many CASRQTGHRSPLHF
TRBJ2-2 TRBV7-2 few CASSASVSGRAYTGELFF
TRBJ1-2 TRBV20-1 few CSAHYGYTF
TRBJ2-7 TRBV5-6 NA CASSLAGGSPYEQYF
TRBJ1-5 TRBV2 many CASGSINQPQHF
TRBJ2-2 TRBV20-1 many CSARVSPSNTGELFF
TRBJ2-7 TRBV28 many CASSFDWGSESYEQYF
TRBJ2-7 TRBV20-1 many CSARLLAGGSVPYEQYF
TRBJ2-5 TRBV11-2 many CASTPQGARETQYF
TRBJ1-1 TRBV27 many CASSSRSGDTEAFF
TRBJ1-2 TRBV29-1 NA CSVQPGQPYGYTF
TRBJ2-5 TRBV20-1 NA CSARVSGQETQYF
TRBJ1-2 TRBV6-1 many CASSQGARGYTF
TRBJ1-2 TRBV28 NA CASSSVTWTVNYGYTF
TRBJ2-1 TRBV7-9 many CASSLVVGENEQFF
TRBJ2-7 TRBV28 many CASSFDTGSHEQYF
TRBJ2-1 TRBV18 many CASSPSTGNNEQFF
TRBJ2-7 TRBV7-9 few CASSSTEDGTGSYEQYF
TRBJ2-3 TRBV6-1 NA CAISDFPGTTPTDTQYF
TRBJ2-3 TRBV15 few CATSSSGDSTDTQYF
TRBJ1-1 TRBV29-1 many CSGGQGAEGAEAFF
TRBJ1-1 TRBV24-1 NA CATSQGKMNTEAFF
TRBJ2-5 TRBV20-1 few CSARDFLAGDQETQYF
TRBJ1-5 TRBV7-8 few CASSLAGTGVGAQHF
TRBJ2-3 TRBV20-1 many CSARAGPDTQYF
TRBJ1-1 TRBV7-2 NA CASSTRTGGLNTEAFF
TRBJ2-1 TRBV15 NA CATSRDRASSSYNEQFF
TRBJ2-7 TRBV6-1 many CASSPGTETYEQYF
TRBJ2-7 TRBV20-1 many CSARQYEQYF
TRBJ2-7 TRBV28 many CASSPFWRYEQYF
TRBJ2-5 TRBV10-2 few CASSGTVKETQYF
TRBJ2-3 TRBV5-1 few CASNMESSGSFGTDTQYF
TRBJ2-6 TRBV20-1 few CSARDIRAGANVLTF
TRBJ2-1 TRBV20-1 NA CSAEEASRYNEQFF
TRBJ1-1 TRBV9 few CASSGGQGARTEAFF